This T cell receptor (beta chain) was found in a study of cytomegalovirus exposure and HLA in healthy donors. Notes on the study in general: In vitro experiments confirmed that a few CMV-associated chains were specific for CMV antigens. Reports credit the classifier with highly specific, highly sensitive diagnosis of cytomegalovirus status. Rarity marked most TCR sequences, yet some public TCRs occurred in many donors.

With respect to this clone: Its antigen is as yet unknown. The identical CDR3 is also encoded by other nucleotide sequences in the sample.

Here immunoSEQ multiplex PCR was the method, and the copy in TCRdb shows in-frame clones only, minus some. Of more than 110,000 clones listed, approximately 84% are singletons. The validation cohort, a group of roughly 120 subjects, included the donors and was separate from the roughly 620-subject first cohort. The V gene's germline CDR1 is KGHSH and CDR2 LQKENI. This CDR3 is built from 14 residues. Germline trimming cut 3 bases from V and 3 bases from J; bases unmatched to any gene: 4. This receptor was obtained from a young woman in good health and CMV-seronegative. The specimen was PBMCs. The chain carries TRBV18 and TRBJ2-7; 8 positions agree with TRBD1. Here the CDR3 reads CASSPGTGNYEQYF. The CDR3 DNA reads TGTGCCAGCTCACCCGGGACAGGAAACTACGAGCAGTACTTC. Together with reference TRBV18 and TRBJ2-7, the CDR3 gives the full variable domain: NAGVMQNPRHLVRRRGQEARLRCSPMKGHSHVYWYRQLPEEGLKFMVYLQKENIIDESGMPKERFSAEFPKEGPSILRIQQVVRGDSAAYFCASSPGTGNYEQYFGPGTRLTVT.